Each of the 19 T cell receptor beta chains below was sequenced from the same sample in a study of cytomegalovirus exposure and HLA in healthy donors. The PCR used 60 Vbeta and 13 Jbeta primers. Assay: immunoSEQ multiplex PCR; the TCRdb copy retains only in-frame clones and omits some. The sample has 110,000 to 150,000 clones, 70% seen once. Sample: PBMCs. The origin of the receptors is a woman aged 60-70 years in good health and CMV-seropositive.

The chain combines TRBV5-1 with TRBJ2-1, with 11 bases lining up with TRBD2. Germline lookup yields CDR1 SGHRS and CDR2 YFSETQ. This CDR3 spans 16 amino acids. V shed 0 bases and J 5 bases; nucleotides not matched to a gene: 4. The CDR3 nucleotides read TGCGCCAGCAGCTTGGGGGCTAGCGGGAGGAACAATGAGCAGTTCTTC. The encoded protein is CASSLGASGRNNEQFF.

V and J are TRBV7-2 and TRBJ1-2, with D hard to call. Germline-derived CDR1 and CDR2 are SGHTA and FQGNSA. V was cut by 5 bases and J by 4 bases, with 5 bases left in between. CDR3 length: 11 amino acids. CDR3: CASSPGYGYTF. CDR3 in DNA: TGTGCCAGCAGCCCCGGCTATGGCTACACCTTC.

V is TRBV5-1 and J is TRBJ1-2, with D maybe TRBD1 (6 bases). The CDR3 extends over 13 amino acids. Trimming shortened V by 7 bases and J by 4 bases, and 14 bases separated the two germline ends. Germline V gives CDR1 SGHRS, CDR2 YFSETQ. Here the CDR3 reads CASASTGPYGYTF. The CDR3 region has the DNA TGCGCCAGCGCCTCAACAGGGCCCTATGGCTACACCTTC. The full variable domain, its missing parts supplied by reference TRBV5-1 and TRBJ1-2, is KAGVTQTPRYLIKTRGQQVTLSCSPISGHRSVSWYQQTPGQGLQFLFEYFSETQRNKGNFPGRFSGRQFSNSRSEMNVSTLELGDSALYLCASASTGPYGYTFGSGTRLTVV.

The chain recombines TRBV7-9 with TRBJ1-4, with D maybe TRBD1 (5 bases). The germline CDR1 and CDR2 sequences are SEHNR and FQNEAQ (reference sequence). The CDR3 contains 15 residues. The V gene lost 5 bases and the J gene lost 8 bases, with 18 bases spanning the gap. The CDR3, as DNA: TGTGCCAGCAGCCCAAACCAGGGTATAGGGGAAAAACTGTTTTTT. It yields the protein CASSPNQGIGEKLFF.

The J gene is TRBJ1-5, the V gene TRBV5-1, with D uncertain. The CDR3 is 16 residues long. The V gene lost 0 bases and the J gene lost 5 bases, with 15 bases spanning the gap. Germline loops: CDR1 SGHRS, CDR2 YFSETQ. CDR3 nucleotide sequence: TGCGCCAGCAGCTTGGCCGGGCGGGCCTCTGATCAGCCCCAGCATTTT. Translated: CASSLAGRASDQPQHF.

The rearrangement uses TRBV6-6 and TRBJ1-5, with a tentative D call TRBD1 (5 bases). Germline V CDR1 and CDR2: MNHNY, SVGAGI (reference sequence). This CDR3 has 15 residues. The V end was cut by 2 bases, the J end by 7 bases, with 15 bases between. The CDR3 DNA is TGTGCCAGCAGTTACGGGCAGGCAAGGGGACAGCCCCAGCATTTT. Its translation is CASSYGQARGQPQHF.

V gene TRBV2 combines with J gene TRBJ2-3; 8 bases are shared with TRBD2. Germline CDR1 is SNHLY and CDR2 is FYNNEI. V lost 1 base to trimming and J lost 4 bases; unmatched junction nucleotides: 7. The CDR3 has 16 residues. The CDR3 here is CASSEGQAGAADTQYF. DNA for the CDR3: TGTGCCAGCAGTGAAGGCCAAGCGGGAGCTGCAGATACGCAGTATTTT.

This chain uses TRBV5-1 with TRBJ1-1; 8 bases line up with TRBD1. CDR3 length equals 15 residues. V shed 4 bases, J shed 1 base, and the junction held 6 bases outside the gene matches. Germline V gene data show CDR1 as SGHRS and CDR2 as YFSETQ. The CDR3 nucleotides read TGCGCCAGCAGCATACAAGGACAGGGGAACACTGAAGCTTTCTTT. The encoded protein is CASSIQGQGNTEAFF.

V gene TRBV28 combines with J gene TRBJ2-6; a weak D match, TRBD1 (6 bases). The CDR3 is 16 amino acids. Looked up from germline, CDR1 is MDHEN and CDR2 is SYDVKM. Trimming removed 3 bases at V and 3 bases at J, with 12 bases between. The CDR3 sequence: CASSLAGAGGANVLTF. Written as DNA, the CDR3 is TGTGCCAGCAGTTTGGCAGGGGCGGGTGGGGCCAACGTCCTGACTTTC.

The chain recombines TRBV19 with TRBJ2-5, with D unresolved. With 6 bases removed from V and 1 base from J, the gap between germline ends came to 9 bases. CDR1 is LNHDA, CDR2 SQIVND, per germline (reference sequence). This CDR3 contains 13 residues. CDR3 nucleotide sequence: TGTGCCAGTAGAGACATGTCCCAAGAGACCCAGTACTTC. This sequence encodes CASRDMSQETQYF. Filled out from reference TRBV19 and TRBJ2-5, the complete variable domain reads DGGITQSPKYLFRKEGQNVTLSCEQNLNHDAMYWYRQDPGQGLRLIYYSQIVNDFQKGDIAEGYSVSREKKESFPLTVTSAQKNPTAFYLCASRDMSQETQYFGPGTRLLVL.

The chain carries TRBV30 and TRBJ1-3; TRBD1 might be the D (6 bases). The CDR3 loop spans 13 amino acids. V shed 4 bases and J shed 5 bases, with 12 bases lying between them. Germline loops: CDR1 GTSNPN, CDR2 SVGIG (reference sequence). The CDR3 bases are TGTGCCTGGAATGAACAGGGTCGAAACACCATATATTTT. Translated, it gives CAWNEQGRNTIYF. Drawing the rest from reference TRBV30 and TRBJ1-3, the complete variable domain is SQTIHQWPATLVQPVGSPLSLECTVEGTSNPNLYWYRQAAGRGLQLLFYSVGIGQISSEVPQNLSASRPQDRQFILSSKKLLLSDSGFYLCAWNEQGRNTIYFGEGSWLTVV.

This clone is labeled as medium-sized. J is TRBJ2-7 and V is TRBV5-4; 7 bases match TRBD1. Germline V gene sequence: CDR1 SGHNT, CDR2 YYREEE (reference sequence). Trimming took 4 bases from V and 7 from J; bases not matched to a gene: 5. The CDR3 spans 12 residues. CDR3 in amino acids: CASSVDREEQYF. The CDR3 DNA reads TGTGCCAGCAGCGTCGACAGGGAGGAGCAGTACTTC.

The chain recombines TRBV5-1 with TRBJ2-7; 16 bases map to TRBD2. Germline assignment: CDR1 SGHRS and CDR2 YFSETQ. J lost 7 bases, V lost 0 bases, and 4 bases had no gene match. This CDR3 spans 16 amino acids. Here the CDR3 DNA reads TGCGCCAGCAGCTTGGCCGGGACTAGCGGGAGGGGAGAGCAGTACTTC. It specifies CASSLAGTSGRGEQYF.

The DNA of the CDR3 is TGTGCCAGCAGGACGAGGTTGGGACAGTGGGGCTACACCTTC. This sequence encodes CASRTRLGQWGYTF. The V gene is TRBV6-1, the J gene TRBJ1-2; 7 bases align to TRBD1. This CDR3 region has 14 residues. V shed 6 bases and J 8 bases; nucleotides not matched to a gene: 12. The germline gives CDR1 MNHNS, CDR2 SASEGT.

This clone was picked up one time. The chain combines TRBV7-6 with TRBJ1-5, with TRBD1 as a possible D gene (6 bases). The CDR3 totals 15 residues. The germline V and J ends were trimmed by 4 bases and 3 bases, with 13 bases remaining between them. Germline CDR1 SGHVS, CDR2 FNYEAQ. CDR3 loop: CASSSTQGPNQPQHF. In DNA, the CDR3 is TGTGCCAGCAGCTCGACACAGGGTCCCAATCAGCCCCAGCATTTT.

V is TRBV15 and J is TRBJ2-3; the match to TRBD2 covers 8 bases. The CDR3 sequence is 16 residues long. Germline V gene sequence: CDR1 LNHNV, CDR2 YYDKDF (reference sequence). J lost 5 bases, V lost 1 base, and 8 bases had no gene match. This CDR3 is CATSRAISGTRDTQYF. CDR3 nucleotide sequence: TGTGCCACCAGCAGAGCGATTTCCGGGACTAGAGATACGCAGTATTTT.

The chain combines TRBV28 with TRBJ1-5; 10 bases map to TRBD1. CDR1 is MDHEN, CDR2 SYDVKM, per germline. J was trimmed by 7 bases and V by 7 bases; bases with no gene match: 7. The CDR3 covers 14 residues. The CDR3 DNA follows: TGTGCCAGCACCCTGACAGGGGGCAGACAGCCCCAGCATTTT. Residues: CASTLTGGRQPQHF.

J is TRBJ2-5 and V is TRBV7-9; D is uncertain. V was cut by 4 bases and J by 2 bases, with 2 bases left in between. CDR3 length equals 11 residues. Germline lookup yields CDR1 SEHNR and CDR2 FQNEAQ (reference sequence). Here the CDR3 reads CASSSQETQYF. CDR3 sequence (DNA): TGTGCCAGCAGCTCTCAAGAGACCCAGTACTTC.

This chain connects TRBV7-9 to TRBJ1-2; TRBD1 aligns across 9 bases. The CDR3 has 18 amino acids. From germline, CDR1 is SEHNR and CDR2 FQNEAQ (reference sequence). Losses at the gene ends were 2 bases for V and 8 bases for J; bases not matched to a gene: 18. The CDR3 here is CASSLKFGTGGIREGYTF. CDR3 sequence (DNA): TGTGCCAGCAGCTTAAAGTTTGGTACAGGGGGCATTCGAGAAGGCTACACCTTC.